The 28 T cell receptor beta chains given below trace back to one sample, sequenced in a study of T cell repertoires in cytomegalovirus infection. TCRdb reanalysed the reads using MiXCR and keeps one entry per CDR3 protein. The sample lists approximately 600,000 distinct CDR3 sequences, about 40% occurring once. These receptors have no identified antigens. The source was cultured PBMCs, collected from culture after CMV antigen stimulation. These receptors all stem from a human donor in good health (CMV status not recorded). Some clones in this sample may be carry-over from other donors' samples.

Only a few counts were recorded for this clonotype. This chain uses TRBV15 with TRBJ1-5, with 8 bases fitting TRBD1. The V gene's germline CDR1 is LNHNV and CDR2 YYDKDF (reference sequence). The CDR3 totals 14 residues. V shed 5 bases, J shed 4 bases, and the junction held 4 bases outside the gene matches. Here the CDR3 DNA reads TGTGCCACCAGCTCTGGACAGGGTAATCAGCCCCAGCATTTT. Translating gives CATSSGQGNQPQHF. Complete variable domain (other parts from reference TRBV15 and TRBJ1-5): DAMVIQNPRYQVTQFGKPVTLSCSQTLNHNVMYWYQQKSSQAPKLLFHYYDKDFNNEADTPDNFQSRRPNTSFCFLDIRSPGLGDTAMYLCATSSGQGNQPQHFGDGTRLSIL.

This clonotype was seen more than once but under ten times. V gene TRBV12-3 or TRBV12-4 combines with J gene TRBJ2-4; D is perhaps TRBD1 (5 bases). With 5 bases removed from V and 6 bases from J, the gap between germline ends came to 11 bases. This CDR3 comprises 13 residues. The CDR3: CASSGRGGNIQYF. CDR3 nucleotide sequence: TGTGCCAGCAGTGGAAGGGGCGGAAACATTCAGTACTTC.

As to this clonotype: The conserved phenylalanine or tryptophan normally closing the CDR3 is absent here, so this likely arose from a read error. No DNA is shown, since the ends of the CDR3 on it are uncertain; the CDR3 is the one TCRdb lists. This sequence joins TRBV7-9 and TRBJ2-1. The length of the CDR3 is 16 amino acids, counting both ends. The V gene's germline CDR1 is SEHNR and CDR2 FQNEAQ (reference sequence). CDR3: CASSLIGVSSYKEQFG.

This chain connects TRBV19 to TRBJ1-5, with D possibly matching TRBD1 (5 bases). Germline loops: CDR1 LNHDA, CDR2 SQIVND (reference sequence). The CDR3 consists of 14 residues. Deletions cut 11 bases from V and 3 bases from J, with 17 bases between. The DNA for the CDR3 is TGTGCCTTGATTGGGACTGCGGACAATCAGCCCCAGCATTTT. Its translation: CALIGTADNQPQHF.

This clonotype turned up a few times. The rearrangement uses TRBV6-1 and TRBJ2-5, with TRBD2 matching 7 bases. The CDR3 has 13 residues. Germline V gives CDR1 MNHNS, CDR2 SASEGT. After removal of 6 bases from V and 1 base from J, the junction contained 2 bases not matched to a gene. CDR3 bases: TGTGCCAGCAGCGCTAGCGGCCAAGAGACCCAGTACTTC. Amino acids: CASSASGQETQYF.

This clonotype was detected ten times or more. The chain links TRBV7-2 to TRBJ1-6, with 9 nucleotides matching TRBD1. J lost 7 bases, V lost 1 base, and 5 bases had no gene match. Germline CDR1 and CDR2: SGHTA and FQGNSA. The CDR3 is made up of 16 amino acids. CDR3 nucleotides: TGTGCCAGCAGCTTAGAGGGACAGGGAGGAAATTCACCCCTCCACTTT. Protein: CASSLEGQGGNSPLHF. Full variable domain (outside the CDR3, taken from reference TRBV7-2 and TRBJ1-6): GAGVSQSPSNKVTEKGKDVELRCDPISGHTALYWYRQSLGQGLEFLIYFQGNSAPDKSGLPSDRFSAERTGGSVSTLTIQRTQQEDSAVYLCASSLEGQGGNSPLHFGNGTRLTVT.

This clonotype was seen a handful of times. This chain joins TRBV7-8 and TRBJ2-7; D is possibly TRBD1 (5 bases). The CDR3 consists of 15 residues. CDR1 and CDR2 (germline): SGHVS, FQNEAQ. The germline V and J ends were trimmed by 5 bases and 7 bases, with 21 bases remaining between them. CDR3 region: CASSHWGSLMDEQYF. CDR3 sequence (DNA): TGTGCCAGCAGCCACTGGGGCTCCCTCATGGATGAGCAGTACTTC.

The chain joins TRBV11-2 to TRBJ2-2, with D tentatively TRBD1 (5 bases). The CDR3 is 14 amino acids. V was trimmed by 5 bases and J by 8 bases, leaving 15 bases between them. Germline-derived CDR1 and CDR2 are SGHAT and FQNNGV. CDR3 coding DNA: TGTGCCAGCAGCCCAGGGTCGGTCGGGGGGGAGCTGTTTTTT. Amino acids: CASSPGSVGGELFF.

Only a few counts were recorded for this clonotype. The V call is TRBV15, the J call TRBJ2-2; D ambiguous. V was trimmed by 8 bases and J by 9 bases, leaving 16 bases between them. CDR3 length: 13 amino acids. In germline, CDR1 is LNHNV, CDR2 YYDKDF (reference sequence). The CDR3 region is CATGTTPGRELFF. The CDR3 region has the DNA TGTGCCACCGGAACTACGCCCGGGCGGGAGCTGTTTTTT.

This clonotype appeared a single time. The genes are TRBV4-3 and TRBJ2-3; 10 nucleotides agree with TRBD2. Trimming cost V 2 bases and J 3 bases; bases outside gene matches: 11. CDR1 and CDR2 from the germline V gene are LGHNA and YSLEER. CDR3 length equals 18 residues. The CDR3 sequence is CASSQSSGRRWATDTQYF. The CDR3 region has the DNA TGCGCCAGCAGCCAATCTAGCGGGAGAAGGTGGGCAACAGATACGCAGTATTTT.

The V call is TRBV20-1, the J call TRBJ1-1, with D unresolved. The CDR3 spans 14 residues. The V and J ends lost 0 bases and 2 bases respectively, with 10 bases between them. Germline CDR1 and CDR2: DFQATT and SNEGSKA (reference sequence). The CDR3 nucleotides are TGCAGTGCTAGAGATCGGGTGGTAAACACTGAAGCTTTCTTT. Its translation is CSARDRVVNTEAFF.

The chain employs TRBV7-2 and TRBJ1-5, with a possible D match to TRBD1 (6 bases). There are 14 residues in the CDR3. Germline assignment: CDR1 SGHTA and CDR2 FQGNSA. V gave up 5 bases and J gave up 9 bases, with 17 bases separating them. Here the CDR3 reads CASSISQGRRPQHF. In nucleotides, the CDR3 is TGTGCCAGCAGCATTAGCCAGGGGAGGCGGCCCCAGCATTTT.

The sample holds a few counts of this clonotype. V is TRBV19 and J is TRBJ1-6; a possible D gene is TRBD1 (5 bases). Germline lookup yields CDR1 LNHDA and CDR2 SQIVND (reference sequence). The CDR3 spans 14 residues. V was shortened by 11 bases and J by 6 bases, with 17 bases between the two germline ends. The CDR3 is CAGEWGLLNSPLHF. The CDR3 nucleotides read TGTGCCGGCGAATGGGGACTGCTTAATTCACCCCTCCACTTT.

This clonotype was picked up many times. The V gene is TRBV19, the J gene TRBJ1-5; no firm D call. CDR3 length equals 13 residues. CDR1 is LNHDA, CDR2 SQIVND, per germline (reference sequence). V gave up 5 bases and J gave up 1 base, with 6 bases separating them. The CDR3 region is CASSPWSNQPQHF. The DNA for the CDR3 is TGTGCCAGTAGTCCGTGGAGCAATCAGCCCCAGCATTTT.

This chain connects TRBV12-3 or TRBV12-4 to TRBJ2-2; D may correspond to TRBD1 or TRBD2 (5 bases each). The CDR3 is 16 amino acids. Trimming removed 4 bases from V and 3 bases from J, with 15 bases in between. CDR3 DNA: TGTGCCAGCAGTTGGGACCGGGGATGGGACACCGGGGAGCTGTTTTTT. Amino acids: CASSWDRGWDTGELFF.

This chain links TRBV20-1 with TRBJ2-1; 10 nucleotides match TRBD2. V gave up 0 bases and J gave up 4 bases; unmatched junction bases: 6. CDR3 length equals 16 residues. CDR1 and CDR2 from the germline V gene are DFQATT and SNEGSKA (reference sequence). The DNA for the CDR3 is TGCAGTGCTAGAGATCTCCGGACTAGCGGTTACAATGAGCAGTTCTTC. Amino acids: CSARDLRTSGYNEQFF.

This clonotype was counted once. The CDR3 bases are TGTGCCAGCAGCTCCTTTACCCGCGGACAGGAAGCTTTCTTT. Protein: CASSSFTRGQEAFF. The chain combines TRBV7-3 with TRBJ1-1; possible D gene TRBD1, 6 bases. The CDR3 loop spans 14 amino acids. Germline V lookup: CDR1 SGHTA, CDR2 FQGTGA. The ends were cut back, 4 bases at V and 8 bases at J, with 17 bases in the middle.

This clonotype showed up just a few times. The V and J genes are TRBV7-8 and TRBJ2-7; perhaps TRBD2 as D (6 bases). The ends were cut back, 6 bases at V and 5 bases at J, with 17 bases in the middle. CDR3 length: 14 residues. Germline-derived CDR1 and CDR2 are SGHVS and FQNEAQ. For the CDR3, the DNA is TGTGCCAGCAGTCCTATTGGAGGGCGGGACGAGCAGTACTTC. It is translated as CASSPIGGRDEQYF.

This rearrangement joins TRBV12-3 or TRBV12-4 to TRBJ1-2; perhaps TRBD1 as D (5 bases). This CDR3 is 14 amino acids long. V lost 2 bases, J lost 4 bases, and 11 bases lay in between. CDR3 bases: TGTGCCAGCAGTTTAAGAGGAGGGACCTATGGCTACACCTTC. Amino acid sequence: CASSLRGGTYGYTF.

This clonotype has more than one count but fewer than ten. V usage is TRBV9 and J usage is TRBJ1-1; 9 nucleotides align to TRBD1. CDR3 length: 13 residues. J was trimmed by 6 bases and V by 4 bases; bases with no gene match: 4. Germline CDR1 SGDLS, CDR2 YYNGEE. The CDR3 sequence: CASSRQGGAEAFF. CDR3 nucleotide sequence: TGTGCCAGCAGCCGACAGGGGGGTGCTGAAGCTTTCTTT.

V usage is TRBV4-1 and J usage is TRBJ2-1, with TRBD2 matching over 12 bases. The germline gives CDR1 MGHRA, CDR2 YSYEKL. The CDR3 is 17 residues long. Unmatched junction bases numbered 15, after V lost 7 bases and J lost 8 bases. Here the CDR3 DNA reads TGCGCCAGCACCTACCGGGCTAGCGGGGGGGTCGGCCATGAGCAGTTCTTC. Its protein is CASTYRASGGVGHEQFF.

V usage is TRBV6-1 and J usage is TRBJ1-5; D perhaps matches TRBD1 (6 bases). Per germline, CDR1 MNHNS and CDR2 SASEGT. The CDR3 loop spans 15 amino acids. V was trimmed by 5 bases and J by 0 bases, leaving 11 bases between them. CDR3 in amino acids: CASSKGGYSNQPQHF. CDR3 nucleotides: TGTGCCAGCAGTAAGGGGGGCTATAGCAATCAGCCCCAGCATTTT.

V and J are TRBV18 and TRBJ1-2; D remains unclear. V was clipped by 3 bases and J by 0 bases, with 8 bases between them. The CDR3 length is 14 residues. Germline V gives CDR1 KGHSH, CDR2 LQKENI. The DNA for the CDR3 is TGTGCCAGCTCACCGGATGGGGCTAACTATGGCTACACCTTC. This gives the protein CASSPDGANYGYTF.

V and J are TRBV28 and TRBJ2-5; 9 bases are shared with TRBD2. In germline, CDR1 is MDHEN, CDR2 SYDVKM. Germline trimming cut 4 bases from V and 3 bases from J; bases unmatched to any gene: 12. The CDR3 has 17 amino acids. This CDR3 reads CASSSGTSYRGEETQYF. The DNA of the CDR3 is TGTGCCAGCAGTTCCGGGACTAGCTACCGAGGCGAAGAGACCCAGTACTTC.

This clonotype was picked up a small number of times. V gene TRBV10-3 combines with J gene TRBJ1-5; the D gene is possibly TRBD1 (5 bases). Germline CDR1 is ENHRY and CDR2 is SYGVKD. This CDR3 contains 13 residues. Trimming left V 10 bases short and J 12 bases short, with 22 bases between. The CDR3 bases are TGTGCCACCGCCGGCAGGGCCGACTATGACCAGCATTTT. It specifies CATAGRADYDQHF.

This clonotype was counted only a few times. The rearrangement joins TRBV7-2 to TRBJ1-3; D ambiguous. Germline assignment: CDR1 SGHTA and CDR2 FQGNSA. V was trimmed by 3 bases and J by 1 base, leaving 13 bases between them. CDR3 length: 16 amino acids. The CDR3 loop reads CASSFFEAASGNTIYF. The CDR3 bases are TGTGCCAGCAGCTTCTTCGAGGCGGCATCTGGAAACACCATATATTTT.

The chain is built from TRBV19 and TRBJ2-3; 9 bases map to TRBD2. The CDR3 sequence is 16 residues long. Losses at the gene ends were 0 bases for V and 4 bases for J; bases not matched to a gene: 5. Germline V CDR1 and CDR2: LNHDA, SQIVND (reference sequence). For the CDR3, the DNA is TGTGCCAGTAGTATAGATAGTAGCGGGAGCTCAGATACGCAGTATTTT. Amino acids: CASSIDSSGSSDTQYF.

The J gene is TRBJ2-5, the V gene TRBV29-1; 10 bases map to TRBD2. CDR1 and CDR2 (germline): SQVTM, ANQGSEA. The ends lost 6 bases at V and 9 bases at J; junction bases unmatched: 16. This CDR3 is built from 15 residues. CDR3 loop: CSVTQTSGYQGAQYF. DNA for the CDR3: TGCAGCGTCACACAGACTAGCGGGTATCAAGGGGCCCAGTACTTC.